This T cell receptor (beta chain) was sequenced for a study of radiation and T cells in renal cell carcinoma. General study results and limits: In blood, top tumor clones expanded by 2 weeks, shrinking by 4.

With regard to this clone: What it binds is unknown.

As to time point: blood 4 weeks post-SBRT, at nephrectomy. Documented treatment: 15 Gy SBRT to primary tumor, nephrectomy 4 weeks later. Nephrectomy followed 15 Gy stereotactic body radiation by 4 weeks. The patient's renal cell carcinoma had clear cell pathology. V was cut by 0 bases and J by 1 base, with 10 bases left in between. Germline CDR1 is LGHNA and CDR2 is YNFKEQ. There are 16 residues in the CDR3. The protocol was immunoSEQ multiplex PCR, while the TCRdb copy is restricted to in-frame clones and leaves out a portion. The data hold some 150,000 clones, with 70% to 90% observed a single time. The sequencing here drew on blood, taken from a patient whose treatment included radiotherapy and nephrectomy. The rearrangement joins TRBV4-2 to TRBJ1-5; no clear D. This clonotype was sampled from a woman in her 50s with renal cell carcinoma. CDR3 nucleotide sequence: TGTGCCAGCAGCCAAGAGGGCGGGGTAAGCAATCAGCCCCAGCATTTT. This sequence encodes CASSQEGGVSNQPQHF.